This record covers a single T cell receptor (beta chain). Its cognate antigen is unknown. The data were obtained in a study of T-cell memory formation after mild COVID-19. Study details: The two donors had largely donor-specific TCR clusters.

Each CDR3 protein is one row after TCRdb ran MiXCR on the 5' RACE reads. Here the sample spans about half a million distinct CDR3 sequences, approximately 18% being singletons. Overall study findings and caveats: Contracting CD4+ clones lay largely in CM and EM, with CD8+ ones residing in EMRA. Memory cells collected pre-infection included some clones that later responded, suggesting cross-reactive memory joined.

The germline gives CDR1 MNHEY, CDR2 SVGAGI. V was clipped by 0 bases and J by 4 bases, with 15 bases between them. The CDR3 has 16 residues. This chain connects TRBV6-5 to TRBJ1-2; D gene unclear. The sequence came from an adult woman who had mild COVID-19 (a few samples of this study predate the infection). Cell type and time point are not known. Material for sequencing was PBMCs or a T cell subset sorted from them (not recorded which). The CDR3 nucleotides are TGTGCCAGCAGTTACTCTAGAACACTGATAATCTATGGCTACACCTTC. Translation gives CASSYSRTLIIYGYTF.